Below are 14 T cell receptor beta chains sequenced from a single sample in a study of blood T cell repertoires in COVID-19 (dated by TCRdb to about 2020). Library creation used the immunoSEQ multiplex PCR assay. Sourced from immuneACCESS, this table was stored by TCRdb with only in-frame sequences that have V and J called. A share of the clones is absent; for the studies checked, an unresolved V gene accounts for under half, and the remainder has no known explanation. This sample comprises 100,000 to 150,000 clones, approximately 83% of them detected only once. The top ten constitute around 11% of the sample. The sequenced sample consisted of peripheral blood. These receptors all come from a man in his 60s with acute or convalescent COVID-19.

This rearrangement joins TRBV27 to TRBJ1-5, with TRBD1 matching 7 bases. Germline CDR1 is MNHEY and CDR2 is SMNVEV (reference sequence). Germline trimming cut 0 bases from V and 4 bases from J; bases unmatched to any gene: 6. This CDR3 is 16 amino acids long. The CDR3 region has the DNA TGTGCCAGCAGTTTATCAGGGACGGGACAGAATCAGCCCCAGCATTTT. Residues: CASSLSGTGQNQPQHF.

The rearrangement uses TRBV5-1 and TRBJ2-3; D remains ambiguous. V lost 4 bases to trimming and J lost 2 bases, with 20 bases between them. The germline V gene has CDR1 SGHRS and CDR2 YFSETQ. This CDR3 spans 17 amino acids. The CDR3 DNA reads TGCGCCAGCAGCACGGCAGCCAGCGCGATCCACACAGATACGCAGTATTTT. This sequence encodes CASSTAASAIHTDTQYF.

The chain recombines TRBV5-1 with TRBJ1-1; D perhaps matches TRBD1 (5 bases). The CDR3 spans 15 residues. The V and J ends lost 0 bases and 4 bases respectively, with 13 bases between them. Germline CDR1 SGHRS, CDR2 YFSETQ. CDR3 sequence (DNA): TGCGCCAGCAGCTTGGGCCCAGGGTGGGCCACTGAAGCTTTCTTT. Its protein is CASSLGPGWATEAFF.

The chain combines TRBV5-1 with TRBJ2-7; TRBD2 agrees at 8 bases. Germline lookup yields CDR1 SGHRS and CDR2 YFSETQ. CDR3 length: 14 residues. With V trimmed by 5 bases and J by 7 bases, 11 bases remained unmatched. The CDR3 here is CASRRAGGRGEQYF. The CDR3 region has the DNA TGCGCCAGCAGGCGGGCGGGGGGTCGGGGTGAGCAGTACTTC.

This clone has only a few counts. J is TRBJ2-7 and V is TRBV27; the match to TRBD2 covers 9 bases. With 9 bases clipped from V and 6 bases from J, the junction kept 9 bases outside the gene matches. Germline V CDR1 and CDR2: MNHEY, SMNVEV (reference sequence). This CDR3 spans 13 amino acids. The CDR3 reads CASWVTSGSEQYF. CDR3 sequence (DNA): TGTGCCAGTTGGGTGACTAGCGGTAGCGAGCAGTACTTC.

The gene calls are TRBV6-5 and TRBJ2-7, with 9 nucleotides matching TRBD1. CDR3 size: 15 residues. In germline, CDR1 is MNHEY, CDR2 SVGAGI. The V segment lost 7 bases and the J segment 7 bases; nucleotides outside the gene matches: 14. The CDR3 DNA reads TGTGCCAGCACCCAGCGGGAACAGGGGGCGGGGGAGCAGTACTTC. This sequence encodes CASTQREQGAGEQYF.

The gene calls are TRBV9 and TRBJ1-2, with D possibly being TRBD1 (6 bases). There are 16 residues in the CDR3. Trimming shortened V by 6 bases and J by 0 bases, and 18 bases separated the two germline ends. In germline, CDR1 is SGDLS, CDR2 YYNGEE. CDR3 bases: TGTGCCAGCAAGAAGGGGGTTGGGAGTACTAACTATGGCTACACCTTC. This translates into CASKKGVGSTNYGYTF.

CDR3 bases: TGTGCCAGTAGGAGCAGGGGCAATGAAAAACTGTTTTTT. Translated, it gives CASRSRGNEKLFF. The chain recombines TRBV19 with TRBJ1-4; possibly TRBD1 for D (6 bases). With 6 bases removed from V and 5 bases from J, the gap between germline ends came to 10 bases. The CDR3 extends over 13 amino acids. Germline CDR1 reads LNHDA; CDR2 reads SQIVND (reference sequence).

V is TRBV3-1 (or the pseudogene TRBV3-2) and J is TRBJ1-1; D is unresolved. This CDR3 has 11 residues. From germline, CDR1 is LGHDT and CDR2 YNNKEL (reference sequence). Trimming took off 0 bases at V and 8 bases at J, with 4 bases between the two ends. CDR3 protein: CASSQEGEAFF. CDR3 nucleotide sequence: TGTGCCAGCAGCCAAGAGGGCGAAGCTTTCTTT.

The chain joins TRBV28 to TRBJ1-1; TRBD1 matches 7 bases. Germline CDR1 reads MDHEN; CDR2 reads SYDVKM. This CDR3 has 15 amino acids. V trimming: 6 bases; J trimming: 0 bases; junction bases outside the gene matches: 7. The CDR3 coding sequence is TGTGCCAGCAGCAAAGGCGGGACAGTGAACACTGAAGCTTTCTTT. This codes for CASSKGGTVNTEAFF. Using reference TRBV28 and TRBJ1-1 for the parts outside the CDR3, the full variable domain is DVKVTQSSRYLVKRTGEKVFLECVQDMDHENMFWYRQDPGLGLRLIYFSYDVKMKEKGDIPEGYSVSREKKERFSLILESASTNQTSMYLCASSKGGTVNTEAFFGQGTRLTVV.

This rearrangement joins TRBV30 to TRBJ2-1, with 7 nucleotides matching TRBD2. CDR3 size: 12 residues. J gave up 7 bases and V 4 bases, and 4 bases lay outside the gene matches. Germline CDR1 reads GTSNPN; CDR2 reads SVGIG (reference sequence). The CDR3 sequence is CAWKAAGNEQFF. The CDR3 DNA reads as TGTGCCTGGAAGGCAGCGGGGAATGAGCAGTTCTTC. The whole variable domain, remainder taken from reference TRBV30 and TRBJ2-1, is SQTIHQWPATLVQPVGSPLSLECTVEGTSNPNLYWYRQAAGRGLQLLFYSVGIGQISSEVPQNLSASRPQDRQFILSSKKLLLSDSGFYLCAWKAAGNEQFFGPGTRLTVL.

The chain carries TRBV6-6 and TRBJ2-4; 10 positions match TRBD2. Looked up from germline, CDR1 is MNHNY and CDR2 is SVGAGI (reference sequence). J lost 0 bases, V lost 5 bases, and 13 bases had no gene match. The CDR3 spans 19 residues. CDR3 coding DNA: TGTGCCAGCAGTCATGGACTAGCGGCCAATCAGGGAGCCAAAAACATTCAGTACTTC. Translated, it gives CASSHGLAANQGAKNIQYF.

V is TRBV28 and J is TRBJ2-5, with D perhaps matching TRBD1 (5 bases). The germline V gene has CDR1 MDHEN and CDR2 SYDVKM. Trimming cost V 7 bases and J 4 bases, with 13 bases left between them. CDR3 length: 13 amino acids. The DNA for the CDR3 is TGTGCCAGCAAACCCAGGGTGGGAGAGACCCAGTACTTC. It translates to CASKPRVGETQYF.

This clone was detected a few times. V usage is TRBV24-1 and J usage is TRBJ1-2, with D unresolved. This CDR3 spans 13 amino acids. Germline V gene lookup returns CDR1 KGHDR and CDR2 SFDVKD. The V and J ends lost 5 bases and 4 bases respectively, with 10 bases between them. The CDR3 reads CATSAEYSYGYTF. CDR3 DNA sequence: TGTGCCACCAGTGCTGAGTACAGCTATGGCTACACCTTC.